This TCR beta chain was retrieved from a study of blood T cell repertoires in COVID-19. In the study overall: Samples taken during acute and convalescent COVID-19 were collected in the United States, Italy and Spain. PBMCs, B-cell-depleted T cells, or T cells provided the cDNA or gDNA that made up the material.

This clone has more than one count but fewer than ten. Germline lookup yields CDR1 MNHNS and CDR2 SASEGT. V shed 1 base and J 10 bases; nucleotides not matched to a gene: 9. This CDR3 has 16 amino acids. TCRdb's table, derived via immunoSEQ multiplex PCR, lists solely in-frame clones and lacks some. In the table there are 250,000 to 300,000 clones, roughly nine tenths of which are singletons. Resolution of symptoms, clearance, or two negative PCRs was present in recovered Cohort 3 donors. The chain employs TRBV6-1 and TRBJ1-6, with 8 nucleotides matching TRBD1. The receptor was derived from a woman aged 55-69 years who had recovered from COVID-19. Sequencing was performed on PBMCs or T cells enriched from blood (not recorded which). This CDR3 is CASSEVDRAQRSPLHF. The CDR3 bases are TGTGCCAGCAGTGAAGTGGACAGGGCGCAACGGTCACCCCTCCACTTT.